The 29 T cell receptor beta chains given below trace back to one sample, sequenced in a study of cytomegalovirus exposure and HLA in healthy donors (dated by TCRdb to the late 2010s). The library was built by means of the immunoSEQ multiplex PCR assay. This is the immuneACCESS table as TCRdb keeps it, with only in-frame sequences that have V and J called. A part of the clones is gone; compared with another copy, unresolved V genes explain less than half, and the rest is unexplained. The sample records 250,000 to 350,000 clones, 87% of which are singletons. About 1% of the sample is in the top ten clones. The sequenced sample was PBMCs. The receptors shown here come from a woman in her thirties in good health and CMV-seropositive.

This clone was observed a handful of times. V and J are TRBV5-1 and TRBJ2-7; no reliable D call. The CDR3 has 12 amino acids. Trimming stripped 4 bases from V and 0 bases from J, with 5 bases between. Germline loops: CDR1 SGHRS, CDR2 YFSETQ. The CDR3 nucleotides read TGCGCCAGCAGCCCAAGCTCCTACGAGCAGTACTTC. Encoded protein: CASSPSSYEQYF.

This clone was seen more than once but under ten times. J is TRBJ2-7 and V is TRBV7-9; no firm D call. Trimming took 4 bases from V and 7 from J, leaving 8 bases between them. From germline, CDR1 is SEHNR and CDR2 FQNEAQ (reference sequence). This CDR3 has 11 amino acids. In DNA form, the CDR3 reads TGTGCCAGCAGCTCACCATCGGAGCAGTACTTC. This codes for CASSSPSEQYF.

The chain links TRBV11-2 to TRBJ2-1; unclear D gene. CDR1 SGHAT and CDR2 FQNNGV come from the germline V gene. Trimming pared 3 bases from V and 9 bases from J, leaving 9 bases between. The CDR3 covers 12 residues. In DNA form, the CDR3 reads TGTGCCAGCAGCTTTTCTGGATCTGAGCAGTTCTTC. The encoded protein is CASSFSGSEQFF.

V usage is TRBV7-8 and J usage is TRBJ2-3; 7 nucleotides match TRBD1. The CDR3 length is 16 residues. From germline, CDR1 is SGHVS and CDR2 FQNEAQ. V lost 4 bases to trimming and J lost 1 base; unmatched junction nucleotides: 8. The DNA for the CDR3 is TGTGCCAGCAGCTCCCGACAGGGAGACGGCACAGATACGCAGTATTTT. This gives the protein CASSSRQGDGTDTQYF.

The chain recombines TRBV30 with TRBJ2-6; D gene uncertain. CDR1 and CDR2 from the germline V gene are GTSNPN and SVGIG (reference sequence). V dropped 2 bases and J dropped 0 bases, with 5 bases sitting between them. This CDR3 comprises 14 residues. The CDR3 DNA reads as TGTGCCTGGAGTACGGGCTCTGGGGCCAACGTCCTGACTTTC. This codes for CAWSTGSGANVLTF.

V gene TRBV13 combines with J gene TRBJ2-7; D uncertain. Per the germline V gene, CDR1 is PRHDT and CDR2 is FYEKMQ (reference sequence). V lost 5 bases and J 4 bases, leaving 15 bases between the germline ends. This CDR3 has 14 amino acids. Here the CDR3 reads CASSPSLKKYEQYF. CDR3 nucleotides: TGTGCCAGCAGCCCATCGCTTAAGAAGTACGAGCAGTACTTC.

The CDR3 nucleotides are TGTGCCAGCAGTCCCCGCGCGGGTTTTACTAGCACAGATACGCAGTATTTT. Translating it yields CASSPRAGFTSTDTQYF. The V gene is TRBV6-4, the J gene TRBJ2-3; D is perhaps TRBD2 (5 bases). The germline V and J ends were trimmed by 5 bases and 0 bases, with 18 bases remaining between them. The CDR3 spans 17 residues. Germline-derived CDR1 and CDR2 are MRHNA and SNTAGT.

The rearrangement uses TRBV19 and TRBJ2-3; the D is unclear. Trimming stripped 1 base from V and 5 bases from J, with 16 bases between. The germline V gene has CDR1 LNHDA and CDR2 SQIVND (reference sequence). CDR3 length: 16 residues. This CDR3 is CASSIVPLWHEDTQYF. The CDR3 DNA follows: TGTGCCAGTAGTATAGTCCCCCTATGGCATGAAGATACGCAGTATTTT.

The V gene is TRBV19, the J gene TRBJ2-3; TRBD1 matches at 9 bases. This CDR3 is built from 13 residues. V was pared by 9 bases and J by 6 bases, with 7 bases of the junction left unmatched. The V gene's germline CDR1 is LNHDA and CDR2 SQIVND (reference sequence). As DNA, the CDR3 is TGTGCCAGCGCGACAGGGGGAAGTGATACGCAGTATTTT. This translates into CASATGGSDTQYF.

This rearrangement joins TRBV7-7 to TRBJ2-1; tentative D call: TRBD2 (6 bases). Per germline, CDR1 SSHAT and CDR2 FNYEAQ (reference sequence). With 5 bases removed from V and 13 bases from J, the gap between germline ends came to 15 bases. There are 12 residues in the CDR3. CDR3 loop: CASSNGRGGQFF. CDR3 in DNA: TGTGCCAGCAGCAACGGACGGGGAGGACAGTTCTTC.

CDR3 nucleotide sequence: TGTGCCAGCAGTGAACCGGGACAGCTTTATGGCTACACCTTC. Translated, it gives CASSEPGQLYGYTF. The rearrangement joins TRBV25-1 to TRBJ1-2, with TRBD1 matching over 7 bases. Germline V lookup: CDR1 MGHDK, CDR2 SYGVNS. V lost 2 bases and J lost 5; bases outside the gene matches: 5. The CDR3 loop spans 14 amino acids.

CDR3 bases: TGTGCCAGCAGTTTAGGGGTCGGCGGGGTTCAGCCCCAGCATTTT. This gives the protein CASSLGVGGVQPQHF. J is TRBJ1-5 and V is TRBV27; the D is unclear. CDR1 and CDR2 from the germline V gene are MNHEY and SMNVEV (reference sequence). V was pared by 2 bases and J by 6 bases, with 14 bases between. This CDR3 is 15 amino acids long.

This chain joins TRBV28 and TRBJ2-3, with D tentatively TRBD2 (7 bases). The CDR3 is 17 amino acids. Looked up from germline, CDR1 is MDHEN and CDR2 is SYDVKM. V dropped 6 bases and J dropped 2 bases, with 21 bases sitting between them. The CDR3 sequence is CASSPPGLQGLTDTQYF. The CDR3 DNA reads TGTGCCAGCAGCCCACCGGGACTACAGGGCCTCACAGATACGCAGTATTTT.

The V and J genes are TRBV15 and TRBJ2-3; D possibly matches TRBD1 or TRBD2 (6 bases each). Trimming removed 3 bases from V and 2 bases from J, with 15 bases in between. This CDR3 has 16 residues. Germline CDR1 and CDR2: LNHNV and YYDKDF (reference sequence). CDR3 region: CATSRSVGGPTDTQYF. The CDR3 bases are TGTGCCACCAGCAGGTCGGTAGGGGGGCCCACAGATACGCAGTATTTT.

The rearrangement joins TRBV28 to TRBJ2-7; TRBD2 matches 7 bases. J lost 6 bases, V lost 3 bases, and 8 bases had no gene match. Germline V gene data show CDR1 as MDHEN and CDR2 as SYDVKM. This CDR3 has 14 residues. CDR3 in DNA: TGTGCCAGCAGTTTTAGTCTAGCGGTGCCCGAGCAGTACTTC. Amino acids: CASSFSLAVPEQYF.

The V and J genes are TRBV13 and TRBJ2-7; 8 bases agree with TRBD2. The junction had 9 bases not matched to a gene; V was cut back by 4 bases and J by 4 bases. The CDR3 contains 15 residues. CDR1 is PRHDT, CDR2 FYEKMQ, per germline (reference sequence). The CDR3 coding sequence is TGTGCCAGCAGCTCCCAAGCGGGAGATGGGTACGAGCAGTACTTC. It specifies CASSSQAGDGYEQYF.

The chain links TRBV11-3 to TRBJ1-1; D is unresolved. The CDR3 spans 13 residues. With 3 bases removed from V and 1 base from J, the gap between germline ends came to 6 bases. CDR1 and CDR2 (germline): SGHNT, YENEEA. The CDR3: CASSLWGNTEAFF. DNA of the CDR3: TGTGCCAGCAGCTTGTGGGGGAACACTGAAGCTTTCTTT.

This rearrangement joins TRBV6-5 to TRBJ1-5, with TRBD1 as a possible D gene (6 bases). The CDR3 totals 15 residues. V was trimmed by 6 bases and J by 4 bases, leaving 16 bases between them. The germline V gene encodes CDR1 MNHEY and CDR2 SVGAGI. This CDR3 reads CASRTRDDRNQPQHF. The CDR3 nucleotides are TGTGCCAGCAGAACTAGAGACGACAGGAATCAGCCCCAGCATTTT.

The chain recombines TRBV5-6 with TRBJ2-2; D possibly corresponds to TRBD1 (5 bases). The CDR3 extends over 16 amino acids. Germline values: CDR1 SGHDT, CDR2 YYEEEE. V was clipped by 4 bases and J by 5 bases, with 18 bases between them. In nucleotides, the CDR3 is TGTGCCAGCAGCCTAATTGGACATTCGAGAACCGGGGAGCTGTTTTTT. Protein: CASSLIGHSRTGELFF.

The V and J genes are TRBV7-9 and TRBJ2-4; tentative D call: TRBD2 (5 bases). The CDR3 spans 17 residues. V lost 5 bases, J lost 0 bases, and 17 bases lay in between. Germline CDR1 and CDR2: SEHNR and FQNEAQ (reference sequence). The CDR3: CASSPPSGRLAKNIQYF. DNA of the CDR3: TGTGCCAGCAGCCCCCCGAGCGGACGATTAGCCAAAAACATTCAGTACTTC.

The gene calls are TRBV5-6 and TRBJ2-2, with 11 bases that match TRBD1. The V segment lost 4 bases and the J segment 5 bases; nucleotides outside the gene matches: 7. Germline loops: CDR1 SGHDT, CDR2 YYEEEE. The CDR3 runs to 16 residues. CDR3 DNA sequence: TGTGCCAGCAGCCCCGGACAGGGGGCGTTTACCGGGGAGCTGTTTTTT. This gives the protein CASSPGQGAFTGELFF.

The V and J genes are TRBV28 and TRBJ2-1, with TRBD2 matching over 11 bases. Germline V gives CDR1 MDHEN, CDR2 SYDVKM. CDR3 length: 15 residues. V trimming: 3 bases; J trimming: 7 bases; junction bases outside the gene matches: 5. CDR3 nucleotides: TGTGCCAGCAGTTTGTCTAGCGGGGGGATAAATGAGCAGTTCTTC. This sequence encodes CASSLSSGGINEQFF. The whole variable domain, filled in from reference TRBV28 and TRBJ2-1, reads DVKVTQSSRYLVKRTGEKVFLECVQDMDHENMFWYRQDPGLGLRLIYFSYDVKMKEKGDIPEGYSVSREKKERFSLILESASTNQTSMYLCASSLSSGGINEQFFGPGTRLTVL.

The chain employs TRBV2 and TRBJ2-4; no firm D call. V lost 8 bases and J lost 9, with 20 bases in between. This CDR3 is built from 14 residues. Looked up from germline, CDR1 is SNHLY and CDR2 is FYNNEI. The CDR3 nucleotides are TGTGCCAGCGGCCCTCCTCTCGGGTGGGGCATTCAGTACTTC. Its translation is CASGPPLGWGIQYF. Full variable domain (remainder filled in from reference TRBV2 and TRBJ2-4): EPEVTQTPSHQVTQMGQEVILRCVPISNHLYFYWYRQILGQKVEFLVSFYNNEISEKSEIFDDQFSVERPDGSNFTLKIRSTKLEDSAMYFCASGPPLGWGIQYFGAGTRLSVL.

This clone showed up just a few times. The chain joins TRBV7-2 to TRBJ2-3, with a weak D call TRBD2 (5 bases). In germline, CDR1 is SGHTA, CDR2 FQGNSA. Trimming shortened V by 5 bases and J by 2 bases, and 17 bases separated the two germline ends. CDR3 length: 16 residues. The DNA for the CDR3 is TGTGCCAGCAGCCTCCAGAGCGGAACCCCCACAGATACGCAGTATTTT. This translates into CASSLQSGTPTDTQYF.

The chain links TRBV6-1 to TRBJ2-7; 7 bases align to TRBD1. V lost 0 bases to trimming and J lost 3 bases; unmatched junction nucleotides: 11. The CDR3 runs 17 residues. Germline V CDR1 and CDR2: MNHNS, SASEGT. CDR3 region: CASSEAGPGQLLYEQYF. In nucleotides, the CDR3 is TGTGCCAGCAGTGAAGCGGGCCCGGGACAGCTTCTCTACGAGCAGTACTTC.

This clone was seen only once. This chain connects TRBV5-1 to TRBJ1-1, with D maybe TRBD1 (6 bases). Between the trimmed V and J ends, which lost 4 bases and 7 bases, there was a span of 11 bases. In germline, CDR1 is SGHRS, CDR2 YFSETQ. CDR3 length equals 12 residues. CDR3 loop: CASSQGQLEAFF. CDR3 coding DNA: TGCGCCAGCAGCCAAGGACAGCTTGAAGCTTTCTTT.

The CDR3 reads CASQLTDTQYF. The CDR3 region has the DNA TGTGCCAGCCAACTCACAGATACGCAGTATTTT. The chain is built from TRBV28 and TRBJ2-3; no firm D call. V lost 8 bases and J 2 bases, leaving 5 bases between the germline ends. CDR1 and CDR2 (germline): MDHEN, SYDVKM. The CDR3 has 11 amino acids.

This clone has only one observation. The genes are TRBV6-1 and TRBJ1-5; the match to TRBD1 covers 9 bases. J was trimmed by 0 bases and V by 3 bases; bases with no gene match: 12. Germline V lookup: CDR1 MNHNS, CDR2 SASEGT. CDR3 length equals 19 residues. The CDR3 DNA reads as TGTGCCAGCAGTGAGATCGGACAGGGGTACGAGGCTAGCAATCAGCCCCAGCATTTT. As protein: CASSEIGQGYEASNQPQHF.

The J gene is TRBJ1-6, the V gene TRBV25-1, with a weak D call TRBD1 (5 bases). Trimming took 3 bases from V and 9 from J, leaving 15 bases between them. The CDR3 is 15 amino acids. The germline V gene has CDR1 MGHDK and CDR2 SYGVNS. The CDR3 loop is CASSDPGRMASPLHF. CDR3 DNA: TGTGCCAGCAGTGACCCAGGGCGAATGGCTTCACCCCTCCACTTT.